A single sample gave rise to the 27 T cell receptor beta chains below, sequenced in a study of CD8 T cells in ankylosing spondylitis. A single record per CDR3 protein comes from TCRdb applying MiXCR to the 5' RACE reads. The sample has 50,000 to 70,000 distinct CDR3 sequences, 6.2% seen once. The sequenced sample was synovial fluid, either unsorted or a sorted T cell fraction (not recorded which). The receptors were gathered from a male donor with ankylosing spondylitis.

This clonotype was counted a few times. The genes are TRBV19 and TRBJ2-2; D gene ambiguous. Germline loops: CDR1 LNHDA, CDR2 SQIVND (reference sequence). This CDR3 comprises 16 residues. Between the trimmed V and J ends, which lost 4 bases and 3 bases, there was a span of 15 bases. The chain's CDR3 is CASSTRGIPYTGELFF. The DNA of the CDR3 is TGTGCCAGTAGTACCCGAGGAATTCCCTACACCGGGGAGCTGTTTTTT.

In this sample, this clonotype turned up many times. The DNA for the CDR3 is TGTGCCAGCAGCCGGGACTACAGGGGGACTGGAAACACCATATATTTT. The encoded protein is CASSRDYRGTGNTIYF. The rearrangement links TRBV2 to TRBJ1-3, with TRBD1 identical over 8 bases. Per the germline V gene, CDR1 is SNHLY and CDR2 is FYNNEI. V lost 6 bases and J lost 2; bases outside the gene matches: 9. The CDR3 is 16 amino acids.

The chain combines TRBV7-2 with TRBJ2-2, with D perhaps matching TRBD2 (5 bases). CDR1 is SGHTA and CDR2 is FQGNSA in the germline V gene. The CDR3 is 14 amino acids. The V end lost 0 bases, the J end lost 5 bases, and 7 bases lay between the germline ends. The CDR3 DNA is TGTGCCAGCAGCTTAGCTCCGGGGACCGGGGAGCTGTTTTTT. Translating it yields CASSLAPGTGELFF.

The chain carries TRBV11-3 and TRBJ1-1, with D perhaps matching TRBD1 (5 bases). V lost 1 base, J lost 3 bases, and 9 bases lay in between. Germline lookup yields CDR1 SGHNT and CDR2 YENEEA. CDR3 length: 14 residues. This CDR3 is CASSLVGVDTEAFF. The CDR3 nucleotides read TGTGCCAGCAGCTTAGTGGGGGTTGACACTGAAGCTTTCTTT.

This clonotype occurred many times. The chain carries TRBV29-1 and TRBJ2-5; the match to TRBD1 covers 7 bases. The CDR3 sequence is 13 residues long. V was clipped by 3 bases and J by 4 bases; unmatched bases: 5. Per the germline V gene, CDR1 is SQVTM and CDR2 is ANQGSEA. CDR3 coding DNA: TGCAGCGTTGAGAACAGGGACAGAGAGACCCAGTACTTC. Translated: CSVENRDRETQYF.

This clonotype was observed many times. The chain is built from TRBV6-1 and TRBJ2-5; 10 bases line up with TRBD1. Germline values: CDR1 MNHNS, CDR2 SASEGT. With V trimmed by 7 bases and J by 5 bases, 7 bases remained unmatched. The CDR3 has 14 residues. For the CDR3, the DNA is TGTGCCAGCACCGAGGGACAGGGGTTTGAGACCCAGTACTTC. It is translated as CASTEGQGFETQYF.

This chain links TRBV2 with TRBJ2-1; 9 bases align to TRBD1. The length of the CDR3 is 13 residues. Per germline, CDR1 SNHLY and CDR2 FYNNEI. The V segment lost 7 bases and the J segment 9 bases; nucleotides outside the gene matches: 7. CDR3 amino acids: CASKPTGGSEQFF. The DNA of the CDR3 is TGTGCCAGCAAGCCGACAGGGGGAAGTGAGCAGTTCTTC.

This clonotype was seen a handful of times. The V gene is TRBV30, the J gene TRBJ1-2; TRBD1 might be the D (5 bases). The CDR3 runs to 14 residues. The V end lost 2 bases, the J end lost 8 bases, and 18 bases lay between the germline ends. Germline V CDR1 and CDR2: GTSNPN, SVGIG (reference sequence). CDR3 nucleotide sequence: TGTGCCTGGAGTCGCCCCGGGAGGGGAAAGGGCTACACCTTC. Translating gives CAWSRPGRGKGYTF.

This clonotype was observed at least ten times. The chain is built from TRBV10-3 and TRBJ1-5; 10 positions match TRBD1. The length of the CDR3 is 14 residues. CDR1 and CDR2 (germline): ENHRY, SYGVKD. With 4 bases clipped from V and 5 bases from J, the junction kept 2 bases outside the gene matches. The CDR3 DNA reads TGTGCCATCAGTGGACAGGGGGCCGATCAGCCCCAGCATTTT. Encoded protein: CAISGQGADQPQHF.

This clonotype was recorded many times. CDR3 nucleotides: TGTGCCAGCAGTTACTTGTGGCCGGGGGACCGAGCGGGAGTTGCAGATACGCAGTATTTT. Protein sequence: CASSYLWPGDRAGVADTQYF. The V and J genes are TRBV6-2 or TRBV6-3 and TRBJ2-3, with 8 bases fitting TRBD2. J lost 4 bases, V lost 1 base, and 19 bases had no gene match. Germline V CDR1 and CDR2: MNHEY, SVGEGT. The CDR3 is made up of 20 amino acids.

The J gene is TRBJ1-4, the V gene TRBV7-9; tentatively, D is TRBD1 (5 bases). The germline V gene encodes CDR1 SEHNR and CDR2 FQNEAQ (reference sequence). There are 15 residues in the CDR3. The V end was cut by 5 bases, the J end by 8 bases, with 18 bases between. In DNA form, the CDR3 reads TGTGCCAGCAGCCCCGGACCCCTCGGGGGAGAAAAACTGTTTTTT. This codes for CASSPGPLGGEKLFF.

The chain links TRBV27 to TRBJ1-1; 7 bases line up with TRBD1. This CDR3 contains 15 residues. Unmatched junction bases numbered 8, after V lost 3 bases and J lost 4 bases. The V gene's germline CDR1 is MNHEY and CDR2 SMNVEV (reference sequence). The CDR3 sequence is CASSFSHRGITEAFF. CDR3 sequence (DNA): TGTGCCAGCAGTTTTTCTCACAGGGGTATCACTGAAGCTTTCTTT.

CDR3 in amino acids: CATSDPFTGDYGYTF. CDR3 sequence (DNA): TGTGCCACCAGTGATCCTTTCACAGGGGACTATGGCTACACCTTC. V is TRBV24-1 and J is TRBJ1-2, with 7 bases matching TRBD1. This CDR3 region has 15 residues. V lost 3 bases and J lost 3; bases outside the gene matches: 6. Germline-derived CDR1 and CDR2 are KGHDR and SFDVKD.

This clonotype has ten or more counts. The rearrangement uses TRBV29-1 and TRBJ1-1; D perhaps matches TRBD1 (6 bases). Germline V CDR1 and CDR2: SQVTM, ANQGSEA. The CDR3 is made up of 13 amino acids. V lost 4 bases and J lost 6, with 15 bases in between. The CDR3 loop is CSVAPGERSEAFF. CDR3 sequence (DNA): TGCAGCGTTGCCCCAGGGGAGAGGTCTGAAGCTTTCTTT.

This clonotype has at least ten counts. The chain uses TRBV6-2 or TRBV6-3 and TRBJ1-2, with D tentatively TRBD1 (6 bases). The CDR3 consists of 13 residues. V lost 6 bases and J 1 base, leaving 9 bases between the germline ends. Germline lookup yields CDR1 MNHEY and CDR2 SVGEGT. This chain's CDR3 is CASSRGGNYGYTF. The CDR3 DNA reads TGTGCCAGCAGCAGGGGCGGTAACTATGGCTACACCTTC.

This clonotype was seen a few times. This rearrangement joins TRBV9 to TRBJ2-1, with TRBD2 matching 11 bases. The CDR3 consists of 17 residues. From germline, CDR1 is SGDLS and CDR2 YYNGEE. Trimming took 0 bases from V and 10 from J; bases not matched to a gene: 12. CDR3 residues: CASSVVGRSGRATEQFF. DNA of the CDR3: TGTGCCAGCAGCGTAGTGGGGCGTAGCGGGAGGGCCACCGAGCAGTTCTTC.

In this sample, this clonotype turned up many times. V and J are TRBV28 and TRBJ2-2; D is undetermined. CDR3 length: 14 amino acids. Per the germline V gene, CDR1 is MDHEN and CDR2 is SYDVKM. Trimming removed 5 bases from V and 9 bases from J, with 16 bases in between. The CDR3, as DNA: TGTGCCAGCAGTGTGACGCGGTCAGTTAGGGAGCTGTTTTTT. Its translation: CASSVTRSVRELFF.

This clonotype has ten or more counts. The DNA for the CDR3 is TGTGCCAGCAGCCAATCCCCGGGACTAGCGGGAGGTTACAATGAGCAGTTCTTC. Translated, it gives CASSQSPGLAGGYNEQFF. V gene TRBV4-2 combines with J gene TRBJ2-1; TRBD2 aligns across 15 bases. The CDR3 has 18 amino acids. V lost 2 bases and J lost 4; bases outside the gene matches: 6. Germline-derived CDR1 and CDR2 are LGHNA and YNFKEQ.

This clonotype was seen repeatedly, ten times or more. The chain recombines TRBV11-1 with TRBJ2-1, with D possibly being TRBD1 (6 bases). The germline V gene encodes CDR1 SGHAT and CDR2 FQDESV (reference sequence). The CDR3 spans 16 residues. Trimming removed 0 bases at V and 11 bases at J, with 20 bases between. CDR3: CASSLAGTLFNTQQFF. In nucleotides, the CDR3 is TGTGCCAGCAGCTTAGCTGGGACACTTTTTAATACTCAGCAGTTCTTC.

This clonotype has at least ten counts. The V gene is TRBV20-1, the J gene TRBJ2-2, with 10 bases matching TRBD2. The CDR3 loop spans 14 amino acids. Germline loops: CDR1 DFQATT, CDR2 SNEGSKA (reference sequence). V dropped 2 bases and J dropped 7; count of bases not matched to a gene: 4. As DNA, the CDR3 is TGCAGTGCTAGACTAGCGGGAGTAGTCGGGGAGCTGTTTTTT. Translated, it gives CSARLAGVVGELFF.

The chain links TRBV4-1 to TRBJ2-7; possibly TRBD1 for D (5 bases). CDR1 is MGHRA and CDR2 is YSYEKL in the germline V gene. V dropped 4 bases and J dropped 5 bases, with 12 bases sitting between them. The CDR3 spans 13 residues. CDR3 sequence reads: CASSRPGSDEQYF. The CDR3 nucleotides are TGCGCCAGCAGCCGACCAGGGTCCGACGAGCAGTACTTC.

Only a few counts were recorded for this clonotype. The rearrangement links TRBV5-1 to TRBJ2-1; 11 bases are a match to TRBD1. Germline V lookup: CDR1 SGHRS, CDR2 YFSETQ. V lost 5 bases to trimming and J lost 8 bases; unmatched junction nucleotides: 3. This CDR3 is built from 13 residues. In DNA, the CDR3 is TGCGCCAGCAGGGGACAGGGGGATGATGAGCAGTTCTTC. Residues: CASRGQGDDEQFF. Full variable domain (rest looked up from reference TRBV5-1 and TRBJ2-1): KAGVTQTPRYLIKTRGQQVTLSCSPISGHRSVSWYQQTPGQGLQFLFEYFSETQRNKGNFPGRFSGRQFSNSRSEMNVSTLELGDSALYLCASRGQGDDEQFFGPGTRLTVL.

This clonotype is classed as medium-sized (0.01 to 0.1%). This sequence joins TRBV24-1 and TRBJ2-3, with TRBD2 matching 10 bases. V lost 9 bases to trimming and J lost 1 base; unmatched junction nucleotides: 12. This CDR3 is built from 17 residues. Germline V gene lookup returns CDR1 KGHDR and CDR2 SFDVKD. The CDR3 nucleotides are TGTGCCACCTCCGCAGCGGGAGGGCCTGTTGGCACAGATACGCAGTATTTT. It translates to CATSAAGGPVGTDTQYF.

V gene TRBV28 combines with J gene TRBJ1-1, with no clear D. The CDR3 consists of 14 residues. Trimming left V 3 bases short and J 4 bases short, with 12 bases between. Germline V gene lookup returns CDR1 MDHEN and CDR2 SYDVKM. The CDR3 region has the DNA TGTGCCAGCAGTTTGAGGCACCCCGGCACTGAAGCTTTCTTT. It specifies CASSLRHPGTEAFF.

This clonotype was recorded a few times. The chain links TRBV18 to TRBJ2-2; TRBD2 agrees at 11 bases. CDR1 and CDR2 from the germline V gene are KGHSH and LQKENI. This CDR3 is 19 amino acids long. The J segment lost 2 bases and the V segment lost 3 bases, leaving 11 bases of the junction unmatched. DNA for the CDR3: TGTGCCAGCTCACCCCTAACGACGACTAGCGGGAAAAACACCGGGGAGCTGTTTTTT. It yields the protein CASSPLTTTSGKNTGELFF.

This clonotype was detected many times. The chain links TRBV12-3 or TRBV12-4 to TRBJ2-2, with D possibly TRBD2 on 5 matching bases. The CDR3 runs 12 residues. Deletions cut 11 bases from V and 2 bases from J, with 9 bases between. CDR3 protein: CAGGGNTGELFF. The CDR3 nucleotides are TGTGCCGGAGGAGGTAACACCGGGGAGCTGTTTTTT.

The chain recombines TRBV5-1 with TRBJ2-2; D not certain. The V gene's germline CDR1 is SGHRS and CDR2 YFSETQ. The CDR3 has 14 amino acids. Trimming cost V 0 bases and J 3 bases, with 6 bases left between them. The CDR3 region is CASSLGDYTGELFF. The DNA for the CDR3 is TGCGCCAGCAGCTTGGGTGACTACACCGGGGAGCTGTTTTTT.